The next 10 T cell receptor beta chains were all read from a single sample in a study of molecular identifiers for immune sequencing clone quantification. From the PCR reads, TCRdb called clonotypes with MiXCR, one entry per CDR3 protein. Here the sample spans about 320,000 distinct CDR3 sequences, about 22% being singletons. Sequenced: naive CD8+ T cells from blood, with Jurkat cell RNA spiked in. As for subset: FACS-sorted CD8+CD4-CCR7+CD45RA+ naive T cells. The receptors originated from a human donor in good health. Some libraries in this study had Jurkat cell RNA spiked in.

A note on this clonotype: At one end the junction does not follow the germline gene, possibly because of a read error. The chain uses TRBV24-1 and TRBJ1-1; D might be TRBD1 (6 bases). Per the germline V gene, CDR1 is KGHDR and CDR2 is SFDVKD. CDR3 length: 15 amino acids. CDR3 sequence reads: CAISDPAGDPGGAFF. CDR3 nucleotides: TGTGCCATCAGTGACCCGGCAGGGGACCCCGGCGGAGCTTTCTTT.

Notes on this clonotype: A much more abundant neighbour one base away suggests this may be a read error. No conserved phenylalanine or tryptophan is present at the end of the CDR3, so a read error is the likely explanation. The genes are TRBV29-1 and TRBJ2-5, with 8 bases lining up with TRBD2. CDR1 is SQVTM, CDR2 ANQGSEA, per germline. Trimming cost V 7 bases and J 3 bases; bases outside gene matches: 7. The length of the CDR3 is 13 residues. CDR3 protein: CSAGLAGEETQYS. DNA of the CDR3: TGCAGCGCCGGACTAGCAGGTGAAGAGACCCAGTACTCC.

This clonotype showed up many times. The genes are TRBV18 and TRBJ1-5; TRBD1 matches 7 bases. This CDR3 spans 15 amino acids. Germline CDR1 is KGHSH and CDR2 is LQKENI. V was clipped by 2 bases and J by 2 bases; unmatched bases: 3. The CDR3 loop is CASSPAGGGNQPQHF. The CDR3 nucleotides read TGTGCCAGCTCACCAGCAGGGGGGGGCAATCAGCCCCAGCATTTT. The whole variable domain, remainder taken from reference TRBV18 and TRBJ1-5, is NAGVMQNPRHLVRRRGQEARLRCSPMKGHSHVYWYRQLPEEGLKFMVYLQKENIIDESGMPKERFSAEFPKEGPSILRIQQVVRGDSAAYFCASSPAGGGNQPQHFGDGTRLSIL.

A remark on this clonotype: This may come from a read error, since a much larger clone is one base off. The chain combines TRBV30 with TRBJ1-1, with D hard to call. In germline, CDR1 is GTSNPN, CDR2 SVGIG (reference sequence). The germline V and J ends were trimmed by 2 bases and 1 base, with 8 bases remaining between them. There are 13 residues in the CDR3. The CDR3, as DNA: TGTGCCTGGAGTCAACGGCAGAACACTGAAGCTTTCTTT. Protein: CAWSQRQNTEAFF.

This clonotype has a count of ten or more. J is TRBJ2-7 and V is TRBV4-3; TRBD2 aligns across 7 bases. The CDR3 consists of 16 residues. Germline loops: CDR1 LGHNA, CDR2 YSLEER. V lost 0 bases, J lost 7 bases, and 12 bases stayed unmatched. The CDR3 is CASSQDLQLALGEQYF. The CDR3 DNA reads TGCGCCAGCAGCCAAGATCTTCAACTAGCGCTGGGGGAGCAGTACTTC.

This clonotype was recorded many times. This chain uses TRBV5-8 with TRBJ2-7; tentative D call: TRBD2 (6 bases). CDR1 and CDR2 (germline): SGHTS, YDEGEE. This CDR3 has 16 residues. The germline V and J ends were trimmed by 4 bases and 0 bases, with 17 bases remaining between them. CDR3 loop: CASSPSTSKSSYEQYF. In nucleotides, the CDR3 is TGTGCCAGCAGCCCATCGACTAGTAAGAGCTCCTACGAGCAGTACTTC.

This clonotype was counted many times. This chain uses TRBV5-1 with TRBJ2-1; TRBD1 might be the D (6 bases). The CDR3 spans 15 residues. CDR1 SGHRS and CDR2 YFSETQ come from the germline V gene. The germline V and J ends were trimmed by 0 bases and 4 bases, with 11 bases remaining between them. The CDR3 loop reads CASSLEGTTYNEQFF. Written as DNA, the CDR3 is TGCGCCAGCAGCTTGGAGGGGACAACGTACAATGAGCAGTTCTTC.

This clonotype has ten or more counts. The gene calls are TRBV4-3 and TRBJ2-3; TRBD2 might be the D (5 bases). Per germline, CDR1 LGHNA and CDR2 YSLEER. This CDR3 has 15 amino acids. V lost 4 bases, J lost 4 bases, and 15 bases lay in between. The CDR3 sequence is CASSPTSRGSDTQYF. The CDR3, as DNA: TGCGCCAGCAGCCCCACTAGTAGAGGATCAGATACGCAGTATTTT.

CDR3 region: CASSVTRYNSPLHF. DNA for the CDR3: TGTGCCAGCAGTGTCACTCGTTATAATTCACCCCTCCACTTT. This rearrangement joins TRBV28 to TRBJ1-6; D ambiguous. From germline, CDR1 is MDHEN and CDR2 SYDVKM. The V end lost 5 bases, the J end lost 4 bases, and 9 bases lay between the germline ends. The CDR3 length is 14 residues.

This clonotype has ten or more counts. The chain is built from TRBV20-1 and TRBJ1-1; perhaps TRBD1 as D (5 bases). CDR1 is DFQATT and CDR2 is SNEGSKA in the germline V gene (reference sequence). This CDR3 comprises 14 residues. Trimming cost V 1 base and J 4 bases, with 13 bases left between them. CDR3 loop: CSARGQGVGTEAFF. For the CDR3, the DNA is TGCAGTGCTAGAGGTCAGGGCGTGGGCACTGAAGCTTTCTTT.